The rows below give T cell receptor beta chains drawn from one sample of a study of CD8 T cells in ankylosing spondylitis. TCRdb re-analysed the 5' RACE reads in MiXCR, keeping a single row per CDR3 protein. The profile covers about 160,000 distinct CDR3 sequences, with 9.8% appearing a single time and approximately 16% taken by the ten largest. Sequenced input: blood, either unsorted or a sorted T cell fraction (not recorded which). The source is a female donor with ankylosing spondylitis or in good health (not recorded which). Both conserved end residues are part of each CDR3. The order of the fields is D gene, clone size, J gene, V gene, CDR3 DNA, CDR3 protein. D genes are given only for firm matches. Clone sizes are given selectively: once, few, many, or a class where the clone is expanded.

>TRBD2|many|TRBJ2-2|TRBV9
TGTGCCAGCAGCGTCGGTTTAGCGGGAACCGGGGAGCTGTTTTTT
CASSVGLAGTGELFF
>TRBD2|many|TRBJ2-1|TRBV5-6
TGTGCCAGCAGCTTGCCCGCTAGCGGGCCTTACAATGAGCAGTTCTTC
CASSLPASGPYNEQFF
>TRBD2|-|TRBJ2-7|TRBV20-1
TGCAGTGCTAGATCGGGACTAGCGGGAGCCGAGCAGTACTTC
CSARSGLAGAEQYF
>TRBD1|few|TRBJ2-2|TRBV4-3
TGCGCCAGCAGCCAGGGACAGGGGGCGCCCGGGGAGCTGTTTTTT
CASSQGQGAPGELFF
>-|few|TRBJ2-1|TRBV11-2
TGTGCCAGCAGCTTAAGGTTGGGGGGGGCGTACAATGAGCAGTTCTTC
CASSLRLGGAYNEQFF
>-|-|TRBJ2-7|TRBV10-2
TGCGCCAGCAGTGACGAGGCCTCCTACGAGCAGTACTTC
CASSDEASYEQYF
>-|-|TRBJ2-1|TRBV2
TGTGCCAGCAGGGAGGGCCCGGACTACCATACCTACAATGAGCAGTTCTTC
CASREGPDYHTYNEQFF
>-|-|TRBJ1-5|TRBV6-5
TGTGCCAGCAGTTACTCGAAATCAGGGAGCAATCAGCCCCAGCATTTT
CASSYSKSGSNQPQHF
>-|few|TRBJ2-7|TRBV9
TGTGCCAGCAGCGTAGGGGAAGGGACTCGACCGGGCTACGAGCAGTACTTC
CASSVGEGTRPGYEQYF
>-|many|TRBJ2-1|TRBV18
TGTGCCAGCTCACCGAAAAACAATGAGCAGTTCTTC
CASSPKNNEQFF
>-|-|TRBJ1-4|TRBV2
TGTGCCAGCAGTGAAGGGCAGCTAAATGAAAAACTGTTTTTT
CASSEGQLNEKLFF
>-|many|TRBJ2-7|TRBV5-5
TGTGCCAGCAGCGGCACAGGGTCTATCGAGCAGTACTTC
CASSGTGSIEQYF
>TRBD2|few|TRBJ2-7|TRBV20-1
TGCAGTGCTAGAGGTAGCGGGAGCTACGAGCAGTACTTC
CSARGSGSYEQYF
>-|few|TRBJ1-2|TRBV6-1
TGTGCCAGCAGTGGGGCGTATGGCTACACCTTC
CASSGAYGYTF